These T cell receptor beta chains were read from a single sample in a study of cytomegalovirus exposure and HLA in healthy donors. Assay used: immunoSEQ multiplex PCR; TCRdb lists only in-frame clones, some missing. The table lists 200,000 to 250,000 clones, about 83% of them singletons, with 9.5% to 13% in the top ten. Material for sequencing was PBMCs. The source is a woman aged 45-60 years in good health and CMV-seropositive. Both conserved end residues are trimmed from each CDR3. Each record gives: V gene, J gene, CDR3 protein.

V: TRBV5-4; J: TRBJ2-5; CDR3: ASRGTGEETQY
V: TRBV5-1; J: TRBJ2-3; CDR3: ASTDRTSESDTQY
V: TRBV11-2; J: TRBJ2-2; CDR3: ASSPLIGLAGRDTGELF
V: TRBV6-1; J: TRBJ1-2; CDR3: ASSLSGQGYGYT
V: TRBV7-3; J: TRBJ2-7; CDR3: ASSSLGGRTTEEY
V: TRBV4-3; J: TRBJ2-5; CDR3: ASSQDFASGLETQY
V: TRBV5-6; J: TRBJ2-1; CDR3: ASSEGTGASYNEQF
V: TRBV19; J: TRBJ2-1; CDR3: ASSILGIRGYNEQF
V: TRBV29-1; J: TRBJ2-3; CDR3: SVELSSDTQY
V: TRBV5-4; J: TRBJ2-2; CDR3: ASSLGRESAGELF
V: TRBV19; J: TRBJ1-5; CDR3: ASSIGRGGNQPQH
V: TRBV20-1; J: TRBJ2-4; CDR3: SAPLDREY
V: TRBV28; J: TRBJ1-2; CDR3: ASSLGTGNYGYT
V: TRBV18; J: TRBJ2-7; CDR3: ASSPSAQGSYEQY
V: TRBV7-2; J: TRBJ1-1; CDR3: ASSLLRGRAEAF
V: TRBV9; J: TRBJ1-2; CDR3: ASSIGQGGTNYGYT
V: TRBV5-3; J: TRBJ2-5; CDR3: ARSPPSTGEETQY
V: TRBV25-1; J: TRBJ2-7; CDR3: ASSEYGGDEQY
V: TRBV4-3; J: TRBJ1-1; CDR3: ASSPRWRGLSTEAF
V: TRBV6-6; J: TRBJ1-1; CDR3: ASRLVGEAF
V: TRBV27; J: TRBJ1-3; CDR3: ASSGRGTGKGNTIY
V: TRBV7-2; J: TRBJ2-5; CDR3: ASSSQLGRGEETQY
V: TRBV4-1; J: TRBJ2-1; CDR3: ASSQYTPGGPVNEQF
V: TRBV9; J: TRBJ1-3; CDR3: ASSVAIAEGAGNTIY
V: TRBV5-1; J: TRBJ1-4; CDR3: ASSSTGYEKLF
V: TRBV7-3; J: TRBJ2-5; CDR3: ASSLAGAGETQY
V: TRBV4-1; J: TRBJ1-6; CDR3: ASSQADRGNSPLH
V: TRBV29-1; J: TRBJ2-1; CDR3: SAPKGVGPNEQF